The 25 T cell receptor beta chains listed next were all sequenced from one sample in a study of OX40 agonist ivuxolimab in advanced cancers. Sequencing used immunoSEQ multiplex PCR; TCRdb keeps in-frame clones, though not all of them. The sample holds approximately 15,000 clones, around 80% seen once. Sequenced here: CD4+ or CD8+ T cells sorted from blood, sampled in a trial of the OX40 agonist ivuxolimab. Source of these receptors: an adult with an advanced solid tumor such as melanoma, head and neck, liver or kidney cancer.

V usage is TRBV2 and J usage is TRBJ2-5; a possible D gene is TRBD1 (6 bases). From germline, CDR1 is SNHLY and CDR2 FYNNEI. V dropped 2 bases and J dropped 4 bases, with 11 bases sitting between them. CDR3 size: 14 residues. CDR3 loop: CASSEIGRGETQYF. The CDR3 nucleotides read TGTGCCAGCAGTGAAATCGGCAGGGGAGAGACCCAGTACTTC.

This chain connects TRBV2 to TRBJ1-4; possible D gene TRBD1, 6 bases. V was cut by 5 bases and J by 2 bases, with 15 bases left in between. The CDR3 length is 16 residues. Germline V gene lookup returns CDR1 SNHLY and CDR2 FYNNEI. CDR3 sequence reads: CASSPRTDPTNEKLFF. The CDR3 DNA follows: TGTGCCAGCAGTCCCCGGACAGACCCCACTAATGAAAAACTGTTTTTT.

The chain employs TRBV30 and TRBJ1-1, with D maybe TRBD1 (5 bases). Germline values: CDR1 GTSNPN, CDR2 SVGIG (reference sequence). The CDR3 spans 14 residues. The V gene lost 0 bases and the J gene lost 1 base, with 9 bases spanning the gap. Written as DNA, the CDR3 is TGTGCCTGGAGTGTATTCGGGGGGAACACTGAAGCTTTCTTT. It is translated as CAWSVFGGNTEAFF.

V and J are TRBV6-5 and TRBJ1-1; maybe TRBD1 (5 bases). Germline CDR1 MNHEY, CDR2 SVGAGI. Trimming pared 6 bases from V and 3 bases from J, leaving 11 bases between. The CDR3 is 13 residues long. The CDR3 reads CASRPGVDTEAFF. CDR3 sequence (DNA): TGTGCCAGCAGACCGGGGGTAGACACTGAAGCTTTCTTT.

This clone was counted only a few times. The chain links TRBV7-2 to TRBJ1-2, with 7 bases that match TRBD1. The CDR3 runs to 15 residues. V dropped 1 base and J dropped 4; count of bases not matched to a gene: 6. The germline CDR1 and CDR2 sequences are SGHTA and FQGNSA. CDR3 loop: CASSLEMTGSYGYTF. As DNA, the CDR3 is TGTGCCAGCAGCTTAGAGATGACAGGGTCCTATGGCTACACCTTC. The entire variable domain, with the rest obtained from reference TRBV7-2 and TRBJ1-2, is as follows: GAGVSQSPSNKVTEKGKDVELRCDPISGHTALYWYRQSLGQGLEFLIYFQGNSAPDKSGLPSDRFSAERTGGSVSTLTIQRTQQEDSAVYLCASSLEMTGSYGYTFGSGTRLTVV.

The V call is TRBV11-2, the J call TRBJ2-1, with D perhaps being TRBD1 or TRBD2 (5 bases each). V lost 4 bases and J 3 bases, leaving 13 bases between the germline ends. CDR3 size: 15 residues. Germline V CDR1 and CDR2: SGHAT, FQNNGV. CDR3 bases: TGTGCCAGCAGCTGGGGGACGGAACTCTACAATGAGCAGTTCTTC. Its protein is CASSWGTELYNEQFF.

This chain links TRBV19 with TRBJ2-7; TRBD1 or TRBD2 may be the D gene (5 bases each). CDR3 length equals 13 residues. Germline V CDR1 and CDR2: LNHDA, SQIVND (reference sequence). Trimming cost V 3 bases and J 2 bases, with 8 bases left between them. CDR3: CASSIPGPYEQYF. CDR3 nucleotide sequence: TGTGCCAGTAGTATCCCGGGGCCCTACGAGCAGTACTTC.

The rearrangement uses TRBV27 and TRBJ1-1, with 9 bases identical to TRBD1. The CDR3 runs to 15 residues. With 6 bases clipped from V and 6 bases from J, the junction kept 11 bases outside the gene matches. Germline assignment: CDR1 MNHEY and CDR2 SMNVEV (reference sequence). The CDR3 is CASRAGTGRSPEAFF. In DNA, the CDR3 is TGTGCCAGCAGGGCGGGGACAGGGAGGTCCCCTGAAGCTTTCTTT.

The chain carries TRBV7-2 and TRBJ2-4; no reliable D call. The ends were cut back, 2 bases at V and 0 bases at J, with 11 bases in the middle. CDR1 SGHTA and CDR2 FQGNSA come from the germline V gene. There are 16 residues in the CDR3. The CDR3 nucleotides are TGTGCCAGCAGCTTATCCGGAACAGTAGCCAAAAACATTCAGTACTTC. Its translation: CASSLSGTVAKNIQYF.

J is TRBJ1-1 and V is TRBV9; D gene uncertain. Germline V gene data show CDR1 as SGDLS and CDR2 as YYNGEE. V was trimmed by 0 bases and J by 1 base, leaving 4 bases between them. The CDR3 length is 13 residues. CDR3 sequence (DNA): TGTGCCAGCAGCGTAGGCTGGAACACTGAAGCTTTCTTT. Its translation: CASSVGWNTEAFF.

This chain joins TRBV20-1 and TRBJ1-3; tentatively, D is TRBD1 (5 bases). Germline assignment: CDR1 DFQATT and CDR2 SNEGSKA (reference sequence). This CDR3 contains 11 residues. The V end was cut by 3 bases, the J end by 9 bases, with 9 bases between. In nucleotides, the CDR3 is TGCAGTGCTAGTGTGCAGGGCACCATATATTTT. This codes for CSASVQGTIYF.

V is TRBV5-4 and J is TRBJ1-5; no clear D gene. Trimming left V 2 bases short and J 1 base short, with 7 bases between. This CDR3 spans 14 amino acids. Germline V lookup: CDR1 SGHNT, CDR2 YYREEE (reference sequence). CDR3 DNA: TGTGCCAGCAGCTTATTCGGAAGCAATCAGCCCCAGCATTTT. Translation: CASSLFGSNQPQHF.

The CDR3 is CASSQQGNTGELFF. The CDR3 bases are TGTGCCAGCAGTCAACAGGGGAACACCGGGGAGCTGTTTTTT. The chain recombines TRBV27 with TRBJ2-2; TRBD1 might be the D (6 bases). The germline V and J ends were trimmed by 5 bases and 1 base, with 8 bases remaining between them. CDR1 MNHEY and CDR2 SMNVEV come from the germline V gene (reference sequence). The CDR3 length is 14 residues.

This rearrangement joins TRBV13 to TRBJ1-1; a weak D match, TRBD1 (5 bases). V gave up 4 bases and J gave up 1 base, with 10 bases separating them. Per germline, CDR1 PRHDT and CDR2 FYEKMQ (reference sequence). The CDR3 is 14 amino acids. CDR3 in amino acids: CASSSGRKNTEAFF. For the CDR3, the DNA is TGTGCCAGCAGCTCAGGGCGAAAGAACACTGAAGCTTTCTTT.

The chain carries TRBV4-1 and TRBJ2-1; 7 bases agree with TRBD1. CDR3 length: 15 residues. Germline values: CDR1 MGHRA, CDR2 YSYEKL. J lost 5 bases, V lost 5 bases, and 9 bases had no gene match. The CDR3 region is CASSAHRGEDNEQFF. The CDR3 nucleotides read TGCGCCAGCAGCGCCCACAGGGGTGAGGACAATGAGCAGTTCTTC.

In nucleotides, the CDR3 is TGCGCCAGCACCGAACTAGCGGGGGGGGACAATGAGCAGTTCTTC. The encoded protein is CASTELAGGDNEQFF. This chain connects TRBV4-1 to TRBJ2-1, with 13 bases identical to TRBD2. With 7 bases clipped from V and 5 bases from J, the junction kept 5 bases outside the gene matches. The germline gives CDR1 MGHRA, CDR2 YSYEKL. There are 15 residues in the CDR3.

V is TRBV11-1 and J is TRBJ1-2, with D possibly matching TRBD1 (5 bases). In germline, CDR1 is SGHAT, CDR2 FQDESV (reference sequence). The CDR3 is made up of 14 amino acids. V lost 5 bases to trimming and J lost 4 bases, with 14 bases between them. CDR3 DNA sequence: TGTGCCAGCAGCCTAGGTGGGGCGATCTATGGCTACACCTTC. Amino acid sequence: CASSLGGAIYGYTF. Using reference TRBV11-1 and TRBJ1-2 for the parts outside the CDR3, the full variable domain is EAEVAQSPRYKITEKSQAVAFWCDPISGHATLYWYRQILGQGPELLVQFQDESVVDDSQLPKDRFSAERLKGVDSTLKIQPAELGDSAMYLCASSLGGAIYGYTFGSGTRLTVV.

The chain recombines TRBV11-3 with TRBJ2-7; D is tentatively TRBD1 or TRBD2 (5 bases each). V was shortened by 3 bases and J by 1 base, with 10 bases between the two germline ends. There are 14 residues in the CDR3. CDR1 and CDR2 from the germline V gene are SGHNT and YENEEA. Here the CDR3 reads CASSLRDGSYEQYF. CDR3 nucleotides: TGTGCCAGCAGCTTGAGGGACGGTTCCTACGAGCAGTACTTC.

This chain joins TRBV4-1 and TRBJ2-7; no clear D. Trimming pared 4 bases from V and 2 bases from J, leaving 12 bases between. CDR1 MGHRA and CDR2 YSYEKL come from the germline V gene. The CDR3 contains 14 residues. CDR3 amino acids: CASSPRTGPYEQYF. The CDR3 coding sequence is TGCGCCAGCAGCCCTCGGACCGGCCCCTACGAGCAGTACTTC.

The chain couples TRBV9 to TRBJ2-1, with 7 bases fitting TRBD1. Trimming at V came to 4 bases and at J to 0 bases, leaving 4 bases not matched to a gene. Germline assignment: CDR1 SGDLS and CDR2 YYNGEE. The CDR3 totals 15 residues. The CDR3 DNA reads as TGTGCCAGCAGCCCCCGGGACAGCTCCTACAATGAGCAGTTCTTC. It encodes CASSPRDSSYNEQFF.

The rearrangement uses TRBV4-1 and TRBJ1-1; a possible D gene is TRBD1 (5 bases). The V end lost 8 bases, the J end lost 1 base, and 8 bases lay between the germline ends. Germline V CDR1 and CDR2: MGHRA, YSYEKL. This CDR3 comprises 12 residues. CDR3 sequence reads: CASFGANTEAFF. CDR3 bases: TGCGCCAGCTTCGGGGCGAACACTGAAGCTTTCTTT.

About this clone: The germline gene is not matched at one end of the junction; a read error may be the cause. CDR3 bases: TGTGCCTGGAGTGAGTCCTCCGAGCAGTACTTC. This gives the protein CAWSESSEQYF. This chain connects TRBV30 to TRBJ2-7; D remains unclear. The CDR3 has 11 amino acids. CDR1 is GTSNPN, CDR2 SVGIG, per germline (reference sequence). The full variable domain, rest sourced from reference TRBV30 and TRBJ2-7, is SQTIHQWPATLVQPVGSPLSLECTVEGTSNPNLYWYRQAAGRGLQLLFYSVGIGQISSEVPQNLSASRPQDRQFILSSKKLLLSDSGFYLCAWSESSEQYFGPGTRLTVT.

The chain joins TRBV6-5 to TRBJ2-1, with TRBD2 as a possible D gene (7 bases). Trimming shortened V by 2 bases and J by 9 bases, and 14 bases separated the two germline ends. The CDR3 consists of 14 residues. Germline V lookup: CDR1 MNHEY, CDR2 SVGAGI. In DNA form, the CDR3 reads TGTGCCAGCAGTTACGGGGTGGGAGGGGGTGAGCAGTTCTTC. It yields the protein CASSYGVGGGEQFF.

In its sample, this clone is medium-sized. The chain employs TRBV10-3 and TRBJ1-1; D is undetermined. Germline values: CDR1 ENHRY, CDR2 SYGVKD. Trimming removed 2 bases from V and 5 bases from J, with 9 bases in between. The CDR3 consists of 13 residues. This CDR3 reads CAISENRETEAFF. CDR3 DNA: TGTGCCATCAGTGAGAACCGGGAGACTGAAGCTTTCTTT.

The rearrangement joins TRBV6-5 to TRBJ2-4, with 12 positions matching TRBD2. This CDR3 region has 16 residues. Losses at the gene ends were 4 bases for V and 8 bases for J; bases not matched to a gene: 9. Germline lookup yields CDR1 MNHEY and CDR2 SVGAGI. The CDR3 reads CASSLLAGGFGDIQYF. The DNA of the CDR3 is TGTGCCAGCAGTTTACTAGCGGGAGGCTTTGGGGACATTCAGTACTTC.